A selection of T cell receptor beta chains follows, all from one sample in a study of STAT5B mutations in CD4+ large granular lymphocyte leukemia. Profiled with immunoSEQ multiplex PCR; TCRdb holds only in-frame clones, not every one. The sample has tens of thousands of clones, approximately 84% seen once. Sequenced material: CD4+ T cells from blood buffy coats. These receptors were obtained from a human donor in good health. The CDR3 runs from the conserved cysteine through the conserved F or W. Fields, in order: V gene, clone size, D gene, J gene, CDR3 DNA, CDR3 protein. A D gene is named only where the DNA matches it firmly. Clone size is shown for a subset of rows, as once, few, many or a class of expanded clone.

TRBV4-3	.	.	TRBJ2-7	TGCGCCAGCAGCCAAGATTTGGTGGACTCCTACGAGCAGTACTTC	CASSQDLVDSYEQYF
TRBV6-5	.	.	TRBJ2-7	TGTGCCAGCAGTTACCGAGGGGCCAGCTACGAGCAGTACTTC	CASSYRGASYEQYF
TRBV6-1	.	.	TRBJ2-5	TGTGCCAGCAGTGACGGCGGGACTCGACAAGAGACCCAGTACTTC	CASSDGGTRQETQYF
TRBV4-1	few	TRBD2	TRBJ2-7	TGCGCCAGCAGCCAAGAAGGGCTAGCGGGGAACTCCTACGAGCAGTACTTC	CASSQEGLAGNSYEQYF
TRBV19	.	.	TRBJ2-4	TGTGCCAGTAGTTTAGTCGGACTCTCGGCATTTCAGTACTTC	CASSLVGLSAFQYF
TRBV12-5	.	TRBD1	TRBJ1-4	TGTGCTAGTGGTTTGCCCCTGGGGACAGGGGTAGGGGCTAATGAAAAACTGTTTTTT	CASGLPLGTGVGANEKLFF
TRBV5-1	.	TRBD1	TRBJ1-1	TGCGCCAGCACCATGACAGGGCAAAACACTGAAGCTTTCTTT	CASTMTGQNTEAFF
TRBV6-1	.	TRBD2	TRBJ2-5	TGTGCCAGCAGTGAAAATCTAGCGGGGGGCCCACCTCAAGAGACCCAGTACTTC	CASSENLAGGPPQETQYF
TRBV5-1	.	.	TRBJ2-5	TGCGCCAGCACCCCGGGGGGCAGCCAAGAGACCCAGTACTTC	CASTPGGSQETQYF
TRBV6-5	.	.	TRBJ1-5	TGTGCCAGCAGTCCCATTAACAGACTAAATCAGCCCCAGCATTTT	CASSPINRLNQPQHF
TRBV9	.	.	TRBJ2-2	TGTGCCAGCAGCGTAGGGCAGCTTTTGAACACCGGGGAGCTGTTTTTT	CASSVGQLLNTGELFF
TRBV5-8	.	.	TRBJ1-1	TGTGCCAGCAGCCTGGGGGGGTTGGGGAACACTGAAGCTTTCTTT	CASSLGGLGNTEAFF
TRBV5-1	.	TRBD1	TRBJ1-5	TGCGCCAGCAGCCCCGGACAGGGTAACTATCAGCCCCAGCATTTT	CASSPGQGNYQPQHF
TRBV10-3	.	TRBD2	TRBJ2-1	TGTGCCATCACGGGGCCGGGGGGGGCGAGGAATGAGCAGTTCTTC	CAITGPGGARNEQFF
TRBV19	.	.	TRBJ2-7	TGTGCCAGCCGGTCCGGACAAACCTACGAGCAGTACTTC	CASRSGQTYEQYF
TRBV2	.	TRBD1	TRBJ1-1	TGTGCCAGCAGACTACAGGGGGCGGGTGAAGCTTTCTTT	CASRLQGAGEAFF
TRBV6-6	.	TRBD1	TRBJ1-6	TGTGCCAGCAGTTACCACAGGGGTAATTCACCCCTCCACTTT	CASSYHRGNSPLHF
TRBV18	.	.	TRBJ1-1	TGTGCCAGCTCACCACCGGTTCCCCTGAACACTGAAGCTTTCTTT	CASSPPVPLNTEAFF
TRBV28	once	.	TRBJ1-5	TGTGCCAGCAGTTCCCAGGACGGGAGACATCAGCCCCAGCATTTT	CASSSQDGRHQPQHF
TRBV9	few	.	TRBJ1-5	TGTGCCAGCAGCGTAGAAGGGACGGGTCAGCCCCAGCATTTT	CASSVEGTGQPQHF
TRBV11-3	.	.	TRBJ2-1	TGTGCCAGCAGCTTACGCAGGGAGTACAATGAGCAGTTCTTC	CASSLRREYNEQFF
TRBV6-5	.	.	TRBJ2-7	TGTGCCAGCAGTTACGTAGGGCAGAGAGCCTACGAGCAGTACTTC	CASSYVGQRAYEQYF
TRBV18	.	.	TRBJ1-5	TGTGCCAGCTCACCCGGGGAAAATCAGCCCCAGCATTTT	CASSPGENQPQHF
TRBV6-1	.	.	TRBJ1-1	TGTGCCAGCATCCGTAACACTGAAGCTTTCTTT	CASIRNTEAFF
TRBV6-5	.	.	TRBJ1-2	TGTGCCAGCAGTTATTCGACAGATACCAACTATGGCTACACCTTC	CASSYSTDTNYGYTF
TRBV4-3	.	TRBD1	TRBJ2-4	TGCGCCAGCAGCCAGGATTCAGGACAGGGTGATCTTCGGAACATTCAGTACTTC	CASSQDSGQGDLRNIQYF
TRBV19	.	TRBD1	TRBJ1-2	TGTGCCAGTAGTATCCGGGACAGTCAGTATGGCTACACCTTC	CASSIRDSQYGYTF